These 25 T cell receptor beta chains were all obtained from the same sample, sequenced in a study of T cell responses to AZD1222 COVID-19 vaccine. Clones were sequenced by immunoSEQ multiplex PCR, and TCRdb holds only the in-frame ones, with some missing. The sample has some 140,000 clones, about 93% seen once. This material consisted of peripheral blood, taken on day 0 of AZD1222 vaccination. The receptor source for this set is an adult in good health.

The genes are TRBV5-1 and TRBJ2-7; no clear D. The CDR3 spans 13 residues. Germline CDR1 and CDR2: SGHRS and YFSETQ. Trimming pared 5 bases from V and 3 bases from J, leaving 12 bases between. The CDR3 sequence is CASRSESLYEQYF. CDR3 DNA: TGCGCCAGCAGATCGGAGTCCCTCTACGAGCAGTACTTC.

CDR3 in amino acids: CASSNRAGEINEKLFF. The CDR3 nucleotides read TGTGCCAGCAGTAATCGGGCAGGGGAGATTAATGAAAAACTGTTTTTT. This chain links TRBV6-4 with TRBJ1-4; D possibly corresponds to TRBD1 (6 bases). V lost 5 bases and J lost 4, with 17 bases in between. The CDR3 is 16 residues long. Germline V lookup: CDR1 MRHNA, CDR2 SNTAGT.

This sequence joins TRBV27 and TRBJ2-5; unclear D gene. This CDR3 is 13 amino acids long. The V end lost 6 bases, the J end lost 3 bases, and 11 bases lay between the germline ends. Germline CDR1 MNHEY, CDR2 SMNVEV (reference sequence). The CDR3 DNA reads TGTGCCAGCAGACCGGGTAGTGAAGAGACCCAGTACTTC. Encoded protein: CASRPGSEETQYF.

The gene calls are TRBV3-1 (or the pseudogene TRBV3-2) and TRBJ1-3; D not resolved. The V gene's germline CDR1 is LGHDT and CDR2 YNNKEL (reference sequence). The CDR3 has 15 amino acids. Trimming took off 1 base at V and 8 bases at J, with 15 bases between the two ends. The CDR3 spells CASSQVSDLEDTIYF. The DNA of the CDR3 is TGTGCCAGCAGCCAAGTGTCTGACCTTGAGGACACCATATATTTT.

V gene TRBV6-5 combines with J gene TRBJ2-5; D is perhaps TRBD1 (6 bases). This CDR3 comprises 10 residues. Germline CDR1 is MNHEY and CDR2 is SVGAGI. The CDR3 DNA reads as TGTGCAGGGGGAAAAGAGACCCAGTACTTC. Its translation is CAGGKETQYF.

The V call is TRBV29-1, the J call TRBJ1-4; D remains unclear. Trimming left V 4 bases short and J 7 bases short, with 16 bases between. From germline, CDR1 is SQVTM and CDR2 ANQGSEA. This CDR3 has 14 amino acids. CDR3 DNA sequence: TGCAGCGTTGGCCGGACCTTAGATGGTGAAAAACTGTTTTTT. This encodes CSVGRTLDGEKLFF.

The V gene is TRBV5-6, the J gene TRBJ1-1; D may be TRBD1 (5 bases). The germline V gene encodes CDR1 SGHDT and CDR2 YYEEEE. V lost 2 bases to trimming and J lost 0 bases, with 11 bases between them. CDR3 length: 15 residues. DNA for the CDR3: TGTGCCAGCAGCTTTCCAGGGAGATTGAACACTGAAGCTTTCTTT. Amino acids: CASSFPGRLNTEAFF.

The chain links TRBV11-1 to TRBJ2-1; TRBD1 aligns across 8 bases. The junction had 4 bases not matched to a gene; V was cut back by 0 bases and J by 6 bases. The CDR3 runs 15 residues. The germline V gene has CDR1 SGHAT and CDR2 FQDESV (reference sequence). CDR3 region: CASSLAPGTGNEQFF. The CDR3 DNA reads TGTGCCAGCAGCTTAGCCCCCGGGACAGGCAATGAGCAGTTCTTC.

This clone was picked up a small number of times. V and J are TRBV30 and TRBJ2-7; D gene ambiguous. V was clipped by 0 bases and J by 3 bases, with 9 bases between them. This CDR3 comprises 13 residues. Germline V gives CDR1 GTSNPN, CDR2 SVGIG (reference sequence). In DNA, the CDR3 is TGTGCCTGGAGTGTACAAGACCGCTACGAGCAGTACTTC. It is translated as CAWSVQDRYEQYF.

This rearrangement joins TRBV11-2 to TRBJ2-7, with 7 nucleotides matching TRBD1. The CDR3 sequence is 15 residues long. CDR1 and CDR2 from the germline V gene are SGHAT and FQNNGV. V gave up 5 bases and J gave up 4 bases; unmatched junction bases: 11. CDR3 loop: CASSLGQARLYEQYF. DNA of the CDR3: TGTGCCAGCAGCCTCGGACAGGCGAGACTTTACGAGCAGTACTTC.

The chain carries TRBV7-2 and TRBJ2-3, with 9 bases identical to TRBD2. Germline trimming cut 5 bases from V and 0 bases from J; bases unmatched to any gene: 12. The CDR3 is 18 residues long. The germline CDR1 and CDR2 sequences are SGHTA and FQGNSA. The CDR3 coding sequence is TGTGCCAGCAGCCCCCAAGGCGGGAGGGCCGAAAGCACAGATACGCAGTATTTT. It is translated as CASSPQGGRAESTDTQYF.

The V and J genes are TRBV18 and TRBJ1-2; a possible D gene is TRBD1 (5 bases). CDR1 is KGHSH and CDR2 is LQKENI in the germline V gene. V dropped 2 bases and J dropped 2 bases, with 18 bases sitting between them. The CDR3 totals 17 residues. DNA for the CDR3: TGTGCCAGCTCACCATTTCGAGGGCCGGGGACCAACTATGGCTACACCTTC. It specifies CASSPFRGPGTNYGYTF.

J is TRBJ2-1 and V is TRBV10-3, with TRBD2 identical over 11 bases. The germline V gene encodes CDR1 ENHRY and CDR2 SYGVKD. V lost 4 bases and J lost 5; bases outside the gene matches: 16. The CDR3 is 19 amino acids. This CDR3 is CAISAPGGTSGQGHNEQFF. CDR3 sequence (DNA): TGTGCCATCAGTGCCCCGGGGGGGACTAGCGGTCAAGGTCACAATGAGCAGTTCTTC.

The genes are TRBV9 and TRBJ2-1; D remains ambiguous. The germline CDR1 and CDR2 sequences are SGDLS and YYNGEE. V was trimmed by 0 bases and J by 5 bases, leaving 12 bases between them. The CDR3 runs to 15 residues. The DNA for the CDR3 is TGTGCCAGCAGCGTAGCTTGGGGTCTGGACAATGAGCAGTTCTTC. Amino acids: CASSVAWGLDNEQFF.

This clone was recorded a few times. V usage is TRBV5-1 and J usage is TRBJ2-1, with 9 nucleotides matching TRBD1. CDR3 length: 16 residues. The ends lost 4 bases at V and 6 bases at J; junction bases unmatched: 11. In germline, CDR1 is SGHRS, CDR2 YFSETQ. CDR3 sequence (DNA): TGCGCCAGCAGCGGGGGACAGGGTGACTTACTCAATGAGCAGTTCTTC. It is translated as CASSGGQGDLLNEQFF.

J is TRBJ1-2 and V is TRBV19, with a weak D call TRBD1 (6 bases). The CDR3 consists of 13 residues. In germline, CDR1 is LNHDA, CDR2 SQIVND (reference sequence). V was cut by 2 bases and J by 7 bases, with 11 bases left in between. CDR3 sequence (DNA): TGTGCCAGTAGTATAAGGACAGCGGGTGGCTACACCTTC. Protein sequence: CASSIRTAGGYTF.

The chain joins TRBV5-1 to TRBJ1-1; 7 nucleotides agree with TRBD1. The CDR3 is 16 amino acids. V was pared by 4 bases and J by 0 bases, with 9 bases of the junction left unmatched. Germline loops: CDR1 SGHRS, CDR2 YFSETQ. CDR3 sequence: CASSGKQGTMNTEAFF. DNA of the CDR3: TGCGCCAGCAGCGGAAAACAGGGGACCATGAACACTGAAGCTTTCTTT. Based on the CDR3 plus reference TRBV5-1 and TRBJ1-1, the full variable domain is KAGVTQTPRYLIKTRGQQVTLSCSPISGHRSVSWYQQTPGQGLQFLFEYFSETQRNKGNFPGRFSGRQFSNSRSEMNVSTLELGDSALYLCASSGKQGTMNTEAFFGQGTRLTVV.

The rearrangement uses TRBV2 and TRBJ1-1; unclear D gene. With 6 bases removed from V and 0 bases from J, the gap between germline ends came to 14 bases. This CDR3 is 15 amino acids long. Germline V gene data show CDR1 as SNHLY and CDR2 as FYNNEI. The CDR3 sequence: CASREEQIMNTEAFF. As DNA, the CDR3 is TGTGCCAGCAGAGAGGAACAGATTATGAACACTGAAGCTTTCTTT.

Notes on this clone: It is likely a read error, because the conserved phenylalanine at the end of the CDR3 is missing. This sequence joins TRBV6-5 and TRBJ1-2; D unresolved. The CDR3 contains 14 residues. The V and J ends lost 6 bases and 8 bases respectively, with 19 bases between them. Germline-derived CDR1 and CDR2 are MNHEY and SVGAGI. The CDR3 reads CASSTVGRPEGYTL. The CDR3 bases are TGTGCCAGCAGCACGGTCGGGCGCCCGGAGGGCTACACCCTC.

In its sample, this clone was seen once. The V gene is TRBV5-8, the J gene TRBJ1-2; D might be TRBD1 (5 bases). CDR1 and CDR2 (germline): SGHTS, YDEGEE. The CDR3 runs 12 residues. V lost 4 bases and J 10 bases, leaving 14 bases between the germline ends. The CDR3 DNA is TGTGCCAGCAGCCCGGGACCCCTGGACTACACCTTC. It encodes CASSPGPLDYTF.

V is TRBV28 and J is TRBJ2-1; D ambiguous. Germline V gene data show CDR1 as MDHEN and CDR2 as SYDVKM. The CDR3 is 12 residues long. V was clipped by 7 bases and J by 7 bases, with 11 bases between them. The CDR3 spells CASNVEWNEQFF. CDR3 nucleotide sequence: TGTGCCAGCAACGTTGAGTGGAATGAGCAGTTCTTC.

CDR3: CSVEDTANYGYTF. CDR3 nucleotides: TGCAGCGTTGAAGATACGGCGAACTATGGCTACACCTTC. The chain carries TRBV29-1 and TRBJ1-2; D remains unclear. V gave up 0 bases and J gave up 2 bases, with 7 bases separating them. This CDR3 spans 13 amino acids. CDR1 is SQVTM and CDR2 is ANQGSEA in the germline V gene.

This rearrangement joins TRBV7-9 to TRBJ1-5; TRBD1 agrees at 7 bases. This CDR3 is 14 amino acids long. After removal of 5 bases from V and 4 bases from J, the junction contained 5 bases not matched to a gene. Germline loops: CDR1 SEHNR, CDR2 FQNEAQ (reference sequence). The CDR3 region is CASSLPGGNQPQHF. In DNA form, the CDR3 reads TGTGCCAGCAGCCTACCAGGGGGAAATCAGCCCCAGCATTTT.

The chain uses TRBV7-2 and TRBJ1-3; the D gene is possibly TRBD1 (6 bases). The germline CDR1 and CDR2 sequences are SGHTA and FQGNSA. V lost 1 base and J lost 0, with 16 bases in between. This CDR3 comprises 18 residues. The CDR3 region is CASSLDGQFGISGNTIYF. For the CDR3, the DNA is TGTGCCAGCAGCTTAGACGGACAGTTCGGCATCTCTGGAAACACCATATATTTT.

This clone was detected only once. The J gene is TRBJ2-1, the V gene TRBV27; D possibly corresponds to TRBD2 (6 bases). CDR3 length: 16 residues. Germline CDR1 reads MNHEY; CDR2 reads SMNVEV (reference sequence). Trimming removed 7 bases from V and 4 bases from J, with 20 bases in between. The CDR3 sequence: CASTPRVGGGYNEQFF. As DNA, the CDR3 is TGTGCCAGCACCCCGAGGGTGGGAGGAGGGTACAATGAGCAGTTCTTC.